These 5 T cell receptor beta chains were all obtained from the same sample, sequenced in a study of T cells in localized non-small cell lung cancer. Some clones are missing from TCRdb's copy, which holds only in-frame ones; the method was immunoSEQ multiplex PCR. The sample has 25,000 to 35,000 clones; roughly nine tenths are singletons. The sample in question was PBMCs, obtained before any cancer treatment. The receptors were sampled from a man between 40 and 70 years old with stage II lung adenocarcinoma.

V and J are TRBV28 and TRBJ2-5, with 8 bases aligning to TRBD1. V was clipped by 6 bases and J by 7 bases; unmatched bases: 10. Germline values: CDR1 MDHEN, CDR2 SYDVKM. The CDR3 loop spans 14 amino acids. The CDR3 DNA reads TGTGCCAGCAGCTCCGGACAGGGTCCGTCGACCCAGTACTTC. Amino acids: CASSSGQGPSTQYF.

The gene calls are TRBV11-3 and TRBJ2-1, with D maybe TRBD2 (6 bases). The V end was cut by 9 bases, the J end by 7 bases, with 19 bases between. From germline, CDR1 is SGHNT and CDR2 YENEEA. This CDR3 region has 14 residues. CDR3 nucleotides: TGTGCCAGTAAACCGGGACTGACTTCTAATGAGCAGTTCTTC. Translation: CASKPGLTSNEQFF.

The CDR3, as DNA: TGTGCCAGCAGCTTAGCCCCCTCAGGACTAGCGGGAGTTGGAGATGAGCAGTTCTTC. Residues: CASSLAPSGLAGVGDEQFF. The rearrangement links TRBV7-2 to TRBJ2-1, with TRBD2 matching over 13 bases. CDR1 and CDR2 from the germline V gene are SGHTA and FQGNSA. Trimming took 0 bases from V and 8 from J; bases not matched to a gene: 13. The CDR3 spans 19 residues.

CDR3 sequence (DNA): TGTGCCAGGGGGTATCCCTACGAGCAGTACTTC. This translates into CARGYPYEQYF. The genes are TRBV7-9 and TRBJ2-7; no firm D call. Germline V gene sequence: CDR1 SEHNR, CDR2 FQNEAQ (reference sequence). The CDR3 is 11 amino acids. Trimming pared 9 bases from V and 2 bases from J, leaving 8 bases between.

The chain is built from TRBV6-1 and TRBJ2-1, with 7 bases that match TRBD1. V lost 0 bases, J lost 0 bases, and 8 bases stayed unmatched. The CDR3 totals 18 residues. CDR1 and CDR2 from the germline V gene are MNHNS and SASEGT. The CDR3 loop reads CASSEALIGGSSYNEQFF. CDR3 DNA: TGTGCCAGCAGTGAAGCGCTGATAGGGGGCAGCTCCTACAATGAGCAGTTCTTC.